The present entry profiles one T cell receptor (beta chain) with its context. This record comes from a study of blood T cell repertoires in COVID-19. Losses at the gene ends were 6 bases for V and 1 base for J; bases not matched to a gene: 8. From germline, CDR1 is MRHNA and CDR2 SNTAGT. The CDR3 contains 15 residues. Measured with immunoSEQ multiplex PCR; TCRdb has only the in-frame clones, and not every one. The sample shows 200,000 to 250,000 clones, around 82% of them seen only once. Sequencing input: PBMCs or T cells enriched from blood (not recorded which). The TCR sequence derives from a man aged 25 to 40 with acute COVID-19. The rearrangement joins TRBV6-4 to TRBJ2-7, with TRBD1 matching 8 bases. CDR3: CASSEGTGPSYEQYF. The CDR3 coding sequence is TGTGCCAGCAGCGAGGGGACAGGACCTTCCTACGAGCAGTACTTC.